Included here is one T cell receptor (beta chain) sequence, with context. What it binds is unknown. Because it lacks the conserved phenylalanine or tryptophan at the end, this CDR3 is likely a read error. It is unclear where the CDR3 begins or ends on the DNA, so no DNA is shown, and the CDR3 is as TCRdb lists it. Genomic DNA, serving as template, underwent TCR beta VDJ and CDR3 profiling. From the reads, TCRdb called clonotypes with MiXCR, one entry per CDR3 protein. The sample carries about 270,000 distinct CDR3 sequences, around 82% recorded once. The data were taken from a study of CD8+CD57+ T cells in acquired aplastic anemia. Study observations and caveats: Patients and controls shared 25 to 35 CD8+ CDR3 sequences, highly expressed in patients.

Sequencing involved patients with CD8+CD57+ cell expansion previously shown by flow cytometry. The clonotype was recovered from a human donor with aplastic anemia. Specimen: sorted CD4+, CD8+, or CD8+CD57+ T cells (not recorded which) from PBMCs.

CDR3 protein: CASSLDGGPATSNI. The chain uses TRBV7-8 and TRBJ2-3; the table gives TRBD2 as D, unverified against the DNA. The germline V gene has CDR1 SGHVS and CDR2 FQNEAQ. The CDR3 spans 14 amino acids, including both terminal residues.